The text below deals with one T cell receptor (beta chain). The target antigen is unknown. This record belongs to a study of cytomegalovirus exposure and HLA in healthy donors. The donors were in the approximately 120-subject validation cohort; that cohort was separate from the roughly 680-subject first cohort. Germline CDR1 SGHNT, CDR2 YYREEE (reference sequence). The CDR3 contains 14 residues. V lost 0 bases and J lost 5, with 11 bases in between. Profiled with immunoSEQ multiplex PCR; TCRdb holds only in-frame clones, not every one. Of some 150,000 clones in the sample, about nine tenths were seen once. Findings of the study overall: Researchers catalogued under 200 TCR beta chains as cytomegalovirus-associated.

This chain connects TRBV5-4 to TRBJ2-5; D is unresolved. The receptor comes from a man between 18 and 35 years old in good health and CMV-seropositive. Sequences were obtained from PBMCs. CDR3 bases: TGTGCCAGCAGCTTGGAACGCAGTTCGGAGACCCAGTACTTC. Protein sequence: CASSLERSSETQYF.